Below, 8 T cell receptor beta chains from the same sample are listed, as sequenced in a study of regulatory T cells in long-lasting Graves disease. Arm-PCR of CDR3 regions and iRepertoire HTBI primers were the basis on which TCR beta libraries were built. TCRdb re-called the multiplex PCR reads through MiXCR, storing one row per CDR3 protein. The sample carries fewer than 650,000 distinct CDR3 sequences, under 20% recorded once. The time point denotes: newly diagnosed GD, antithyroid drugs for less than 3 months. From RNA extracted from PBMCs, the TCR library was made. The same specimen was also included in a second study, on T cells in Graves' hyperthyroidism and ophthalmopathy.

The source was peripheral blood mononuclear cells (PBMCs), collected at new diagnosis, from a patient treated with antithyroid drugs. These receptors were obtained from a woman between 25 and 40 years old with Graves disease.

The CDR3 nucleotides are TGTGCCAGCAGTGAAGAAGCGGGAGCCTACAATGAGCAGTTCTTC. Its protein product is CASSEEAGAYNEQFF. The genes are TRBV6-4 and TRBJ2-1; 8 nucleotides match TRBD2. After removal of 3 bases from V and 2 bases from J, the junction contained 3 bases not matched to a gene. The CDR3 runs to 15 residues. CDR1 is MRHNA and CDR2 is SNTAGT in the germline V gene.

The table lists this clonotype with a few counts. This chain joins TRBV24-1 and TRBJ1-2; TRBD1 is a possible D gene (5 bases). Germline-derived CDR1 and CDR2 are KGHDR and SFDVKD. This CDR3 region has 15 residues. V lost 6 bases to trimming and J lost 0 bases, with 13 bases between them. CDR3 nucleotide sequence: TGTGCCACCAGTCCCAAGGGGCTCCCTAACTATGGCTACACCTTC. Amino acid sequence: CATSPKGLPNYGYTF.

V gene TRBV12-3 or TRBV12-4 combines with J gene TRBJ2-7, with D perhaps matching TRBD2 (6 bases). Trimming removed 9 bases at V and 4 bases at J, with 19 bases between. The CDR3 totals 14 residues. CDR3 protein: CASSGQGWGYEQYF. DNA of the CDR3: TGTGCCAGTAGCGGTCAGGGCTGGGGGTACGAGCAGTACTTC.

This clonotype has a count of ten or more. The gene calls are TRBV20-1 and TRBJ2-1; 10 bases line up with TRBD2. Germline V gene sequence: CDR1 DFQATT, CDR2 SNEGSKA (reference sequence). The CDR3 runs to 14 residues. V lost 6 bases and J lost 6; bases outside the gene matches: 8. CDR3 nucleotide sequence: TGCAGTGCGGACACTAGCGGGAAGGGCAATGAGCAGTTCTTC. Its protein product is CSADTSGKGNEQFF.

This chain uses TRBV6-5 with TRBJ1-2; tentatively, D is TRBD1 (5 bases). The CDR3 has 15 amino acids. From germline, CDR1 is MNHEY and CDR2 SVGAGI. V lost 3 bases and J 4 bases, leaving 15 bases between the germline ends. This CDR3 reads CASSYYSEGVYGYTF. In nucleotides, the CDR3 is TGTGCCAGCAGTTATTATTCGGAAGGGGTCTATGGCTACACCTTC.

This clonotype was counted a few times. The rearrangement uses TRBV7-3 and TRBJ2-3; D possibly matches TRBD1 or TRBD2 (5 bases each). V lost 0 bases and J 6 bases, leaving 13 bases between the germline ends. The CDR3 loop spans 15 amino acids. Germline V gives CDR1 SGHTA, CDR2 FQGTGA. The DNA of the CDR3 is TGTGCCAGCAGCTTAACTCTTGGGGGATATGATACGCAGTATTTT. As protein: CASSLTLGGYDTQYF. Variable domain in full (rest from reference TRBV7-3 and TRBJ2-3): GAGVSQTPSNKVTEKGKYVELRCDPISGHTALYWYRQSLGQGPEFLIYFQGTGAADDSGLPNDRFFAVRPEGSVSTLKIQRTERGDSAVYLCASSLTLGGYDTQYFGPGTRLTVL.

This clonotype turned up a few times. V gene TRBV19 combines with J gene TRBJ2-1, with unresolved D. The germline V gene has CDR1 LNHDA and CDR2 SQIVND (reference sequence). This CDR3 region has 13 residues. The V end was cut by 1 base, the J end by 5 bases, with 6 bases between. The CDR3 sequence: CASSIGPDNEQFF. In DNA, the CDR3 is TGTGCCAGTAGTATAGGTCCCGACAATGAGCAGTTCTTC. The variable domain in full, with the rest retrieved from reference TRBV19 and TRBJ2-1, is DGGITQSPKYLFRKEGQNVTLSCEQNLNHDAMYWYRQDPGQGLRLIYYSQIVNDFQKGDIAEGYSVSREKKESFPLTVTSAQKNPTAFYLCASSIGPDNEQFFGPGTRLTVL.

At least ten counts were recorded for this clonotype. The V and J genes are TRBV20-1 and TRBJ1-5; the D is unclear. Trimming shortened V by 0 bases and J by 4 bases, and 10 bases separated the two germline ends. The CDR3 is 14 amino acids. Germline V gives CDR1 DFQATT, CDR2 SNEGSKA (reference sequence). Here the CDR3 reads CSARDQRENQPQHF. CDR3 DNA sequence: TGCAGTGCTAGAGATCAACGGGAGAATCAGCCCCAGCATTTT.